This T cell receptor beta chain was recorded in a study of STAT5B mutations in CD4+ large granular lymphocyte leukemia. Regarding the study as a whole: TRBV06-family usage was enriched in top patient clones (8/27) versus controls (2/35). The CD4+ versus CD8+ T-LGLL clonality difference may reflect limited sample size. Patient CD4-sorted repertoires looked more clonal than healthy CD4+ repertoires, even without putative leukemic clones.

Germline assignment: CDR1 SEHNR and CDR2 FQNEAQ (reference sequence). The CDR3 is 15 amino acids. About this clone: Its target is not known. At one of its ends the junction is not consistent with the germline gene, which may arise from a read error.

Sequencing was performed with immunoSEQ multiplex PCR; in TCRdb, only in-frame clones are kept and a portion is missing. The repertoire holds around 32,000 clones, with 78% as singletons. The chain has TRBV7-9 and TRBJ1-4; D gene ambiguous. The sample comprised CD4+ T cells from blood buffy coats. This TCR was sampled from a human donor in good health. CDR3 in amino acids: CASSVATATNEKLFF. CDR3 sequence (DNA): TGTGCCAGCAGCGTAGCCACAGCAACTAATGAAAAACTGTTTTTT.